This passage covers 20 T cell receptor beta chains from one sample sequenced in a study of CD8 T cells in Susac syndrome. RNA totalling roughly 0.5 to 1 ug underwent reverse transcription with random hexamers. TCRdb called the immunoSEQ multiplex PCR reads again in MiXCR, with one record for every CDR3 protein. The top ten clones hold roughly 0.39% of a sample with under 80,000 distinct CDR3 sequences, approximately 94% of them seen once. Sequenced input: CD8+ T cells from PBMCs. These receptors were collected from a human donor with multiple sclerosis.

J is TRBJ1-1 and V is TRBV15; D gene uncertain. CDR1 and CDR2 from the germline V gene are LNHNV and YYDKDF (reference sequence). The CDR3 covers 13 residues. V lost 0 bases and J 11 bases, leaving 13 bases between the germline ends. The DNA for the CDR3 is TGTGCCACCAGCAGAGATCGTCTAGTTCCCGCTTTCTTT. This codes for CATSRDRLVPAFF.

The chain links TRBV2 to TRBJ2-7; no clear D. This CDR3 is 11 amino acids long. Germline CDR1 and CDR2: SNHLY and FYNNEI. Trimming pared 8 bases from V and 3 bases from J, leaving 8 bases between. The CDR3 region has the DNA TGTGCCAGCGCGCGAATCTACGAGCAGTACTTC. Protein sequence: CASARIYEQYF.

This rearrangement joins TRBV9 to TRBJ2-7; 10 positions match TRBD1. V was pared by 4 bases and J by 4 bases, with 5 bases of the junction left unmatched. The CDR3 has 14 residues. Looked up from germline, CDR1 is SGDLS and CDR2 is YYNGEE. CDR3 nucleotide sequence: TGTGCCAGCAGCATGGGACAGGGGAGATACGAGCAGTACTTC. Translated: CASSMGQGRYEQYF.

The rearrangement joins TRBV6-2 or TRBV6-3 to TRBJ2-4; 10 bases align to TRBD2. The CDR3 consists of 15 residues. Trimming at V came to 0 bases and at J to 9 bases, leaving 5 bases not matched to a gene. Germline V lookup: CDR1 MNHEY, CDR2 SVGEGT. CDR3 bases: TGTGCCAGCAGTTACTCGGAGCGGGGGGGCCTCATTCAGTACTTC. This gives the protein CASSYSERGGLIQYF.

The genes are TRBV7-9 and TRBJ2-5, with no clear D. Trimming stripped 5 bases from V and 1 base from J, with 8 bases between. Germline lookup yields CDR1 SEHNR and CDR2 FQNEAQ (reference sequence). CDR3 length: 13 amino acids. The CDR3 protein is CASSPSLQETQYF. The CDR3, as DNA: TGTGCCAGCAGCCCAAGCCTCCAAGAGACCCAGTACTTC. Based on the CDR3 plus reference TRBV7-9 and TRBJ2-5, the full variable domain is DTGVSQNPRHKITKRGQNVTFRCDPISEHNRLYWYRQTLGQGPEFLTYFQNEAQLEKSRLLSDRFSAERPKGSFSTLEIQRTEQGDSAMYLCASSPSLQETQYFGPGTRLLVL.

The chain couples TRBV6-4 to TRBJ2-2; D gene uncertain. Germline values: CDR1 MRHNA, CDR2 SNTAGT. There are 14 residues in the CDR3. V was trimmed by 0 bases and J by 4 bases, leaving 6 bases between them. CDR3 coding DNA: TGTGCCAGCAGTGACTCGTCCCCCACCGGGGAGCTGTTTTTT. Its translation: CASSDSSPTGELFF.

The chain links TRBV10-3 to TRBJ1-5; D unclear. CDR3 length: 14 residues. V was trimmed by 3 bases and J by 0 bases, leaving 6 bases between them. The germline V gene encodes CDR1 ENHRY and CDR2 SYGVKD. CDR3 DNA sequence: TGTGCCATCAGTGAACGGGGTAGCAATCAGCCCCAGCATTTT. Residues: CAISERGSNQPQHF.

V and J are TRBV5-1 and TRBJ1-2; D possibly corresponds to TRBD1 (6 bases). The V and J ends lost 4 bases and 1 base respectively, with 20 bases between them. Germline CDR1 and CDR2: SGHRS and YFSETQ. There are 17 residues in the CDR3. The CDR3 nucleotides read TGCGCCAGCAGCCGAACGCCTGAGGGGGGGAGTAACTATGGCTACACCTTC. Translating it yields CASSRTPEGGSNYGYTF.

This chain links TRBV6-2 or TRBV6-3 with TRBJ2-7, with 10 bases aligning to TRBD1. Trimming took 6 bases from V and 5 from J; bases not matched to a gene: 13. The germline CDR1 and CDR2 sequences are MNHEY and SVGEGT. The CDR3 runs 16 residues. For the CDR3, the DNA is TGTGCCAGCAGCCCCTATCGGGACAGGGGAAAAGACGAGCAGTACTTC. Translating gives CASSPYRDRGKDEQYF.

The rearrangement links TRBV29-1 to TRBJ1-2; D remains ambiguous. Trimming removed 7 bases from V and 7 bases from J, with 16 bases in between. From germline, CDR1 is SQVTM and CDR2 ANQGSEA. This CDR3 contains 12 residues. The CDR3: CSGLLETAGYTF. CDR3 DNA: TGCAGCGGGCTCCTGGAGACCGCTGGCTACACCTTC.

The chain uses TRBV12-3 or TRBV12-4 and TRBJ2-5, with 9 nucleotides matching TRBD2. V lost 2 bases and J lost 0; bases outside the gene matches: 7. The CDR3 length is 17 residues. The CDR3 here is CASSLTGLAGYQETQYF. The CDR3 DNA reads as TGTGCCAGCAGTTTAACCGGTCTAGCGGGGTACCAAGAGACCCAGTACTTC.

The chain combines TRBV6-2 or TRBV6-3 with TRBJ1-2, with D uncertain. The CDR3 is 18 amino acids. The ends were cut back, 2 bases at V and 2 bases at J, with 21 bases in the middle. Germline lookup yields CDR1 MNHEY and CDR2 SVGEGT. The CDR3 DNA reads TGTGCCAGCAGTTACATTAGCCCATATTCGGCCGTCAACTATGGCTACACCTTC. The encoded protein is CASSYISPYSAVNYGYTF.

The rearrangement joins TRBV12-3 or TRBV12-4 to TRBJ1-2; no definite D call. This CDR3 contains 13 residues. Trimming pared 3 bases from V and 8 bases from J, leaving 13 bases between. CDR3 DNA sequence: TGTGCCAGCAGTTTTGCCCCTCTCGGCGGCTACACCTTC. This gives the protein CASSFAPLGGYTF.

The V gene is TRBV20-1, the J gene TRBJ2-4; D gene unclear. CDR3 length: 15 amino acids. Germline CDR1 and CDR2: DFQATT and SNEGSKA (reference sequence). V was pared by 0 bases and J by 1 base, with 10 bases between. CDR3 nucleotides: TGCAGTGCTAGAGATGTGACCGAGGCCAAAAACATTCAGTACTTC. Translation gives CSARDVTEAKNIQYF.

The chain recombines TRBV7-9 with TRBJ2-5; D unresolved. CDR1 is SEHNR and CDR2 is FQNEAQ in the germline V gene (reference sequence). This CDR3 spans 11 amino acids. Trimming stripped 5 bases from V and 7 bases from J, with 8 bases between. The CDR3, as DNA: TGTGCCAGCAGCGCCCAACGGACCCAGTACTTC. It yields the protein CASSAQRTQYF. Filled out from reference TRBV7-9 and TRBJ2-5, the complete variable domain reads DTGVSQNPRHKITKRGQNVTFRCDPISEHNRLYWYRQTLGQGPEFLTYFQNEAQLEKSRLLSDRFSAERPKGSFSTLEIQRTEQGDSAMYLCASSAQRTQYFGPGTRLLVL.

This chain uses TRBV6-5 with TRBJ2-1, with D unresolved. CDR3 length equals 13 residues. Trimming cost V 4 bases and J 9 bases, with 13 bases left between them. Germline CDR1 and CDR2: MNHEY and SVGAGI. The DNA of the CDR3 is TGTGCCAGCAGTTGGACCGACGGTTCTGAGCAGTTCTTC. This sequence encodes CASSWTDGSEQFF.

The rearrangement joins TRBV5-1 to TRBJ2-7, with D unresolved. The CDR3 totals 12 residues. Germline-derived CDR1 and CDR2 are SGHRS and YFSETQ. Trimming removed 1 base at V and 6 bases at J, with 8 bases between. The CDR3 DNA follows: TGCGCCAGCAGCTTGAACTCGGTCGAGCAGTACTTC. Amino acids: CASSLNSVEQYF.

The chain carries TRBV29-1 and TRBJ2-6; D is possibly TRBD2 (6 bases). The germline CDR1 and CDR2 sequences are SQVTM and ANQGSEA. V lost 1 base and J lost 1, with 11 bases in between. This CDR3 spans 16 amino acids. CDR3 bases: TGCAGCGTTGAAGTGTGGAGGGATTCTGGGGCCAACGTCCTGACTTTC. As protein: CSVEVWRDSGANVLTF.

The rearrangement uses TRBV7-9 and TRBJ2-7; D is perhaps TRBD2 (6 bases). Trimming stripped 5 bases from V and 6 bases from J, with 23 bases between. This CDR3 is 16 amino acids long. Germline V gene data show CDR1 as SEHNR and CDR2 as FQNEAQ (reference sequence). The CDR3 DNA reads TGTGCCAGCAGCCCAAACGACGAGCCACCGGAGGGCGAGCAGTACTTC. Translating it yields CASSPNDEPPEGEQYF.

This sequence joins TRBV27 and TRBJ2-2; 9 nucleotides align to TRBD1. Germline loops: CDR1 MNHEY, CDR2 SMNVEV (reference sequence). This CDR3 comprises 15 residues. The J segment lost 6 bases and the V segment lost 8 bases, leaving 10 bases of the junction unmatched. CDR3 sequence reads: CASGPGTGLPGELFF. The DNA for the CDR3 is TGTGCCAGCGGACCCGGGACAGGGCTACCCGGGGAGCTGTTTTTT.